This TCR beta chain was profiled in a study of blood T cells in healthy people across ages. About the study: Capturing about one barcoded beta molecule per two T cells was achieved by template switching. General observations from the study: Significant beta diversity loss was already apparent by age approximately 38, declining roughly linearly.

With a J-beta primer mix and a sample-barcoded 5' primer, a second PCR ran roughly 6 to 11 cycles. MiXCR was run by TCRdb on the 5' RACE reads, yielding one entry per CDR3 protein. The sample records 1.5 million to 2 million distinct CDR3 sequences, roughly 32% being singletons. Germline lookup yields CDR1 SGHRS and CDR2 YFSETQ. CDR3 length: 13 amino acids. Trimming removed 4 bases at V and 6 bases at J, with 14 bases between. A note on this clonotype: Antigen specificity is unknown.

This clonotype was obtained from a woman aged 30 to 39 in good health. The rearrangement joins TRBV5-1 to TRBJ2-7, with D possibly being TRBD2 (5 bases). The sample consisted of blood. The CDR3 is CASSTRRGAEQYF. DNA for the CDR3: TGCGCCAGCAGCACAAGACGGGGAGCCGAGCAGTACTTC.